These T cell receptor beta chains were read from a single sample in a study of T cells after yellow fever vaccination. TCRdb fed the 5' RACE reads into MiXCR, producing one record per CDR3 protein. The sample consists of hundreds of thousands of distinct CDR3 sequences, about 12% of them appearing once. This specimen was CD4+ T cells sorted from PBMCs, taken 15 days after the yellow fever booster vaccination. These TCRs come from a young man who received the YFV17D yellow fever vaccine. The CDR3 runs from the conserved cysteine through the conserved F or W. D genes are given only for firm matches. Some rows have no size entry. The others give once, few or many, or a class for an expanded clone.

CDR3: CASSHKALTGEGEQYF
DNA: TGCGCCAGCAGTCATAAGGCTTTGACCGGCGAGGGCGAGCAGTACTTC
V: TRBV23-1
D: .
length: 16
size: few
J: TRBJ2-7

CDR3: CASSLWGGGIPGELFF
DNA: TGTGCCAGCAGTTTATGGGGGGGAGGGATCCCCGGGGAGCTGTTTTTT
V: TRBV27
D: TRBD2
length: 16
size: few
J: TRBJ2-2

CDR3: CASSLNSGATNEKLFF
DNA: TGCGCCAGCAGCTTGAATTCAGGTGCAACTAATGAAAAACTGTTTTTT
V: TRBV5-1
D: .
length: 16
size: .
J: TRBJ1-4

CDR3: CADTGWNTGELFF
DNA: TGCGCCGACACAGGGTGGAACACCGGGGAGCTGTTTTTT
V: TRBV4-1
D: .
length: 13
size: few
J: TRBJ2-2

CDR3: CASSVRDLSEKLFF
DNA: TGCGCCAGCAGCGTCCGGGACCTTAGTGAAAAACTGTTTTTT
V: TRBV5-1
D: .
length: 14
size: .
J: TRBJ1-4

CDR3: CASSLGPAFYNSPLHF
DNA: TGCGCCAGCAGCTTGGGGCCAGCATTCTATAATTCACCCCTCCACTTT
V: TRBV5-1
D: .
length: 16
size: few
J: TRBJ1-6

CDR3: CASSLARLPPGELFF
DNA: TGTGCCAGCAGTTTAGCACGCCTCCCCCCCGGGGAGCTGTTTTTT
V: TRBV12-3/TRBV12-4
D: .
length: 15
size: .
J: TRBJ2-2

CDR3: CASSRRDRRTDTQYF
DNA: TGTGCCAGCAGTCGCCGGGACAGGAGAACAGATACGCAGTATTTT
V: TRBV6-5
D: TRBD1
length: 15
size: .
J: TRBJ2-3

CDR3: CASSSTGTAKNIQYF
DNA: TGTGCCAGCAGTTCAACAGGGACGGCCAAAAACATTCAGTACTTC
V: TRBV27
D: .
length: 15
size: few
J: TRBJ2-4

CDR3: CASSFTLTGTEQYF
DNA: TGTGCCAGCAGCTTTACCTTGACAGGCACAGAGCAGTACTTC
V: TRBV7-8
D: .
length: 14
size: few
J: TRBJ2-7

CDR3: CASSPGTGGANVLTF
DNA: TGTGCCAGCAGCCCCGGGACGGGTGGGGCCAACGTCCTGACTTTC
V: TRBV7-2
D: .
length: 15
size: .
J: TRBJ2-6

CDR3: CASSLRRPGQGIHGYTF
DNA: TGCGCCAGCAGCCTCCGCCGTCCGGGACAGGGGATACATGGCTACACCTTC
V: TRBV5-1
D: TRBD1
length: 17
size: .
J: TRBJ1-2

CDR3: CAWSVQYEQYF
DNA: TGTGCCTGGAGTGTACAGTACGAGCAGTACTTC
V: TRBV30
D: .
length: 11
size: .
J: TRBJ2-7

CDR3: CASSYIREGETQYF
DNA: TGTGCCAGCAGTTACATCAGGGAAGGCGAGACCCAGTACTTC
V: TRBV6-5
D: .
length: 14
size: .
J: TRBJ2-5

CDR3: CASSRDRVLGANVLTF
DNA: TGTGCCAGCTCACGGGACAGAGTCTTGGGGGCCAACGTCCTGACTTTC
V: TRBV18
D: TRBD1
length: 16
size: few
J: TRBJ2-6

CDR3: CASSLWQGHSPLHF
DNA: TGTGCCAGCAGCTTATGGCAGGGCCATTCACCCCTCCACTTT
V: TRBV7-2
D: .
length: 14
size: .
J: TRBJ1-6

CDR3: CASSPWDRANYGYTF
DNA: TGTGCCAGCAGCCCGTGGGACAGGGCTAACTATGGCTACACCTTC
V: TRBV7-9
D: TRBD1
length: 15
size: .
J: TRBJ1-2

CDR3: CSARDYLPGDPHNEQFF
DNA: TGCAGTGCTAGAGATTACCTTCCCGGGGATCCCCACAATGAGCAGTTCTTC
V: TRBV20-1
D: .
length: 17
size: many
J: TRBJ2-1

CDR3: CSARNYEGLIAEAFF
DNA: TGCAGTGCTAGGAACTACGAGGGACTGATAGCTGAAGCTTTCTTT
V: TRBV20-1
D: .
length: 15
size: .
J: TRBJ1-1

CDR3: CAWSTGDTQYF
DNA: TGTGCCTGGAGCACGGGGGATACGCAGTATTTT
V: TRBV30
D: .
length: 11
size: .
J: TRBJ2-3

CDR3: CASSPTGFTDTQYF
DNA: TGTGCCAGCTCACCAACAGGGTTCACGGATACGCAGTATTTT
V: TRBV18
D: .
length: 14
size: .
J: TRBJ2-3

CDR3: CASRTSGEGDTQYF
DNA: TGCGCCAGCAGAACTAGCGGGGAAGGGGATACGCAGTATTTT
V: TRBV5-1
D: TRBD2
length: 14
size: .
J: TRBJ2-3

CDR3: CASSFNRDSEAFF
DNA: TGCGCCAGCAGCTTTAACCGGGACAGTGAAGCTTTCTTT
V: TRBV5-1
D: TRBD1
length: 13
size: .
J: TRBJ1-1

CDR3: CASRRDSYGYTF
DNA: TGTGCCAGCAGGAGGGACAGCTATGGCTACACCTTC
V: TRBV12-3/TRBV12-4
D: TRBD1
length: 12
size: few
J: TRBJ1-2

CDR3: CASSPQGLAQHF
DNA: TGTGCCAGCAGTCCTCAGGGTTTAGCCCAGCATTTT
V: TRBV12-3/TRBV12-4
D: .
length: 12
size: .
J: TRBJ1-5

CDR3: CASSLLERGAGELFF
DNA: TGCGCCAGCAGCTTGTTAGAGCGGGGGGCCGGGGAGCTGTTTTTT
V: TRBV5-1
D: TRBD2
length: 15
size: few
J: TRBJ2-2

CDR3: CASSFYQGKSETQYF
DNA: TGTGCCAGCAGCTTTTATCAGGGAAAGTCAGAGACCCAGTACTTC
V: TRBV5-4
D: .
length: 15
size: few
J: TRBJ2-5

CDR3: CASSSMNPGAQFF
DNA: TGTGCCAGCAGTTCAATGAACCCGGGAGCGCAGTTCTTC
V: TRBV7-2
D: .
length: 13
size: .
J: TRBJ2-1

CDR3: CASSNRDSPLHF
DNA: TGTGCCAGCAGTAACAGGGATTCACCCCTCCACTTT
V: TRBV12-3/TRBV12-4
D: .
length: 12
size: .
J: TRBJ1-6

CDR3: CASSLGLSNTEAFF
DNA: TGTGCCAGCAGCCTAGGACTGTCAAACACTGAAGCTTTCTTT
V: TRBV7-2
D: .
length: 14
size: .
J: TRBJ1-1

CDR3: CASSLRQNTGELFF
DNA: TGCGCCAGCAGCTTGAGACAGAACACCGGGGAGCTGTTTTTT
V: TRBV5-1
D: .
length: 14
size: .
J: TRBJ2-2

CDR3: CSGEGAEETQYF
DNA: TGCAGCGGGGAAGGGGCGGAAGAGACCCAGTACTTC
V: TRBV29-1
D: .
length: 12
size: many
J: TRBJ2-5

CDR3: CASSYSTGATDTQYF
DNA: TGTGCCAGCAGTTACTCGACAGGGGCCACAGATACGCAGTATTTT
V: TRBV6-5
D: TRBD1
length: 15
size: .
J: TRBJ2-3

CDR3: CSASTGDYGYTF
DNA: TGCAGTGCTTCGACAGGGGACTATGGCTACACCTTC
V: TRBV20-1
D: TRBD1
length: 12
size: .
J: TRBJ1-2

CDR3: CANSQGLNYGYTF
DNA: TGTGCCAACTCGCAGGGCCTTAACTATGGCTACACCTTC
V: TRBV7-2
D: .
length: 13
size: .
J: TRBJ1-2

CDR3: CASSLAAGGYEQYF
DNA: TGTGCCAGCAGCTTAGCGGCAGGGGGCTACGAGCAGTACTTC
V: TRBV7-2
D: TRBD1
length: 14
size: many
J: TRBJ2-7

CDR3: CASSVGGLGDTQYF
DNA: TGTGCTAGCAGCGTTGGAGGGCTTGGAGATACGCAGTATTTT
V: TRBV7-7
D: .
length: 14
size: few
J: TRBJ2-3

CDR3: CASSPGTGASSDQPQHF
DNA: TGTGCCAGCAGCCCCGGGACAGGGGCTAGTTCGGATCAGCCCCAGCATTTT
V: TRBV7-8
D: TRBD1
length: 17
size: many
J: TRBJ1-5

CDR3: CASSLETRGWGEQFF
DNA: TGTGCCAGCAGTTTAGAAACCCGGGGGTGGGGTGAGCAGTTCTTC
V: TRBV12-3/TRBV12-4
D: .
length: 15
size: .
J: TRBJ2-1

CDR3: CASSRGQSNGYTF
DNA: TGCGCCAGCAGCCGCGGACAGTCCAATGGCTACACCTTC
V: TRBV5-1
D: .
length: 13
size: few
J: TRBJ1-2

CDR3: CASSDFYGYTF
DNA: TGTGCCAGCAGCGATTTCTATGGCTACACCTTC
V: TRBV11-1
D: .
length: 11
size: few
J: TRBJ1-2

CDR3: CASSLVGAKDTQYF
DNA: TGTGCCAGCAGTTTAGTGGGGGCAAAAGATACGCAGTATTTT
V: TRBV12-3/TRBV12-4
D: .
length: 14
size: .
J: TRBJ2-3

CDR3: CASSVEQGGGYTF
DNA: TGTGCCAGCAGCGTAGAACAGGGGGGAGGCTACACCTTC
V: TRBV9
D: TRBD1
length: 13
size: once
J: TRBJ1-2

CDR3: CASSYRGTTGNEQFF
DNA: TGTGCCAGCAGTTACCGGGGGACCACGGGGAATGAGCAGTTCTTC
V: TRBV6-5
D: .
length: 15
size: .
J: TRBJ2-1

CDR3: CATSLGPGEANVLTF
DNA: TGTGCCACCAGCCTCGGACCGGGGGAGGCCAACGTCCTGACTTTC
V: TRBV15
D: .
length: 15
size: .
J: TRBJ2-6

CDR3: CSARDLYYEQYF
DNA: TGCAGTGCTAGAGACTTGTACTACGAGCAGTACTTC
V: TRBV20-1
D: .
length: 12
size: .
J: TRBJ2-7

CDR3: CASSASQGVGSPLHF
DNA: TGTGCCAGCAGCGCTTCACAGGGGGTAGGATCACCCCTCCACTTT
V: TRBV7-9
D: TRBD1
length: 15
size: few
J: TRBJ1-6

CDR3: CASSQTQGTFNEQFF
DNA: TGTGCCAGCAGCCAGACACAGGGTACGTTCAATGAGCAGTTCTTC
V: TRBV7-2
D: .
length: 15
size: few
J: TRBJ2-1

CDR3: CASSPQSHGELFF
DNA: TGCGCCAGCTCACCACAGTCCCACGGGGAGCTGTTTTTT
V: TRBV5-1
D: .
length: 13
size: few
J: TRBJ2-2

CDR3: CASSKEGGSMNTEAFF
DNA: TGTGCCAGCAGCAAAGAAGGCGGCTCAATGAACACTGAAGCTTTCTTT
V: TRBV21-1
D: .
length: 16
size: few
J: TRBJ1-1